Reported below is one T cell receptor beta chain. Participants' reported clinical history set cohort assignment. The study counted Cohort 3 donors as recovered given two negative PCRs, clearance, or symptom resolution. This record comes from a study of blood T cell repertoires in COVID-19. Study-wide context: COVID-19 samples, acute and convalescent, were from the United States, Italy and Spain.

TCRdb's copy holds only in-frame clones and misses some; the assay was immunoSEQ multiplex PCR. This sample has some 400,000 clones, with roughly 89% found just once. CDR3 length: 14 residues. Trimming cost V 6 bases and J 1 base, with 12 bases left between them. Germline V CDR1 and CDR2: SNHLY, FYNNEI. Sequences were obtained from PBMCs or T cells enriched from blood (not recorded which). The source is a woman aged 25 to 39 who had recovered from COVID-19. The chain recombines TRBV2 with TRBJ1-1; no definite D call. CDR3 in DNA: TGTGCCAGCAGAATACCCCCAGGGAACACTGAAGCTTTCTTT. It is translated as CASRIPPGNTEAFF.